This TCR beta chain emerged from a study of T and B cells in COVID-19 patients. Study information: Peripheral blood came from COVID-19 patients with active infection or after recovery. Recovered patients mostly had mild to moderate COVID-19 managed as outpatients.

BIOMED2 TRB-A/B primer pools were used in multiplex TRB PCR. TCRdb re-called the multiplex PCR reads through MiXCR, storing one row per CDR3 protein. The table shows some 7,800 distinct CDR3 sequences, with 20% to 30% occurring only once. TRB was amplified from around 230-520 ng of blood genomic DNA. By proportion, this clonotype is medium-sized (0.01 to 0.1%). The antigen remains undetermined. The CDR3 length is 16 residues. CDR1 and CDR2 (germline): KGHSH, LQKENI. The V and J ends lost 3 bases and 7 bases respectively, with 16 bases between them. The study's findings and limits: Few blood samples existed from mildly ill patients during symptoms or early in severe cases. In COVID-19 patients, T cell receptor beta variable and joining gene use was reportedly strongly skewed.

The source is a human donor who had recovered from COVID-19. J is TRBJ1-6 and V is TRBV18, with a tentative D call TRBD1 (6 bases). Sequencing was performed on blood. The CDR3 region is CASSPHKAGTNSPLHF. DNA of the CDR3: TGTGCCAGCTCACCCCATAAAGCCGGGACAAATTCACCCCTCCACTTT.